A selection of T cell receptor beta chains follows, all from one sample in a study of shared clonotypes between healthy human individuals. TCRdb's table, derived via immunoSEQ multiplex PCR, lists solely in-frame clones and lacks some. The sample consists of roughly 2.2 million clones, roughly 90% of them appearing once. Specimen: naive CD4+ T cells from PBMCs. These receptors all come from a man aged 18 to 30 in good health. Some clones in this sample may be carry-over from other donors' samples. Each CDR3 is given with its conserved first and last residue. The D gene is left open where the match is weak. Size tells how often a clone was seen (once, few, many) or the class of an expanded clone, and some rows leave it out.

clone size	V gene	J gene	D gene	CDR3 DNA	CDR3 protein
NA	TRBV9	TRBJ2-6	TRBD1	TGTGCCAGCAGCGCCACAGGGGCAGGGGCCAACGTCCTGACTTTC	CASSATGAGANVLTF
NA	TRBV6-5	TRBJ2-2	NA	TGTGCCAGCAGTTCCAAACAGAACACCGGGGAGCTGTTTTTT	CASSSKQNTGELFF
NA	TRBV5-1	TRBJ2-7	NA	TGCGCCAGCAGCTTGGTAGGGGCGGGCTACGAGCAGTACTTC	CASSLVGAGYEQYF
NA	TRBV18	TRBJ2-1	NA	TGTGCCAGCTCACCAGGAGGGCAGGCGACCTTCTACAATGAGCAGTTCTTC	CASSPGGQATFYNEQFF
NA	TRBV18	TRBJ1-2	NA	TGTGCCAGCTCACCACAGAAGGTCGCCCTTAACTATGGCTACACCTTC	CASSPQKVALNYGYTF
NA	TRBV2	TRBJ2-7	NA	TGTGCCAGCTCTTCCCACCCCGACTACGAGCAGTACTTC	CASSSHPDYEQYF
NA	TRBV18	TRBJ2-1	NA	TGTGCCAGCTCACCATCATCGGGGAACTACAATGAGCAGTTCTTC	CASSPSSGNYNEQFF
NA	TRBV27	TRBJ2-7	TRBD1	TGTGCCAGCAGTAAAACAGGGGACCGACCCTCCTACGAGCAGTACTTC	CASSKTGDRPSYEQYF
NA	TRBV2	TRBJ2-1	NA	TGTGCCAGCAGTGAAGAGCAGGTTGTTTACAATGAGCAGTTCTTC	CASSEEQVVYNEQFF
NA	TRBV7-3	TRBJ1-2	TRBD1	TGTGCCAGCAGCTTAGACGGACAGGCGAATAGCTACACCTTC	CASSLDGQANSYTF
NA	TRBV7-2	TRBJ2-3	NA	TGTGCCAGCAGCTTAGATCCGAACACAGATACGCAGTATTTT	CASSLDPNTDTQYF
NA	TRBV9	TRBJ1-1	TRBD1	TGTGCCAGCAGCCCCCCGGGACAGGGGAACACTGAAGCTTTCTTT	CASSPPGQGNTEAFF
NA	TRBV7-2	TRBJ2-5	TRBD1	TGTGCCAGCAGCTTTAACAGGGGGTATGAGACCCAGTACTTC	CASSFNRGYETQYF
NA	TRBV28	TRBJ2-6	NA	TGTGCCAGCAGTCCCAGGGGAGGGGTCGCTGGGGCCAACGTCCTGACTTTC	CASSPRGGVAGANVLTF
NA	TRBV30	TRBJ2-3	TRBD2	TGTGCCTGGTCCCCCGGGGGGGGAGGGGCAGATACGCAGTATTTT	CAWSPGGGGADTQYF
NA	TRBV28	TRBJ2-7	NA	TGTGCCAGCAGTTTAGGAAGTTACGAGCAGTACTTC	CASSLGSYEQYF
NA	TRBV2	TRBJ1-4	TRBD1	TGTGCCAGCAGATGGGACAGGCAAAATGAAAAACTGTTTTTT	CASRWDRQNEKLFF
NA	TRBV18	TRBJ1-1	NA	TGTGCCAGCTCACCAGGGGGGGACGCCACTGAAGCTTTCTTT	CASSPGGDATEAFF
NA	TRBV19	TRBJ2-7	TRBD2	TGTGCCAGTAGTATGGGTCTAGCGGGAGGGAAAAACTCCTACGAGCAGTACTTC	CASSMGLAGGKNSYEQYF
once	TRBV11-2	TRBJ2-7	TRBD2	TGTGCCAGCAGCTTAGAGCGCGGGAGCAGGGCCTACGAGCAGTACTTC	CASSLERGSRAYEQYF
NA	TRBV7-2	TRBJ1-1	NA	TGTGCCAGCAGCGCAGGACACAACACTGAAGCTTTCTTT	CASSAGHNTEAFF
NA	TRBV18	TRBJ2-2	NA	TGTGCCAGCTCACCCGGGTCAGGAGGCACCGGGGAGCTGTTTTTT	CASSPGSGGTGELFF
NA	TRBV30	TRBJ1-5	TRBD1	TGTGCCTGGAGTCGCCGGACAGGGGGCGCAGGAAATCAGCCCCAGCATTTT	CAWSRRTGGAGNQPQHF
NA	TRBV2	TRBJ2-7	NA	TGTGCCAGCAGTGAAGGGCAGGAGAGATTCTACGAGCAGTACTTC	CASSEGQERFYEQYF
NA	TRBV29-1	TRBJ1-2	NA	TGCAGCGTTGGAAAGGGGCCCTTC	CSVGKGPF
NA	TRBV27	TRBJ2-5	NA	TGTGCCAGCAGTTACAGGGAACAAGAGACCCAGTACTTC	CASSYREQETQYF
NA	TRBV5-6	TRBJ2-1	TRBD2	TGTGCCAGCAGCCATACGGTCAGCGGGAGGAGTAGGAATGAGCAGTTCTTC	CASSHTVSGRSRNEQFF
NA	TRBV18	TRBJ2-5	NA	TGTGCCAGCTCCGCACCAAGCAGACAGGAAGGAAAGTACTTC	CASSAPSRQEGKYF
NA	TRBV7-2	TRBJ2-7	NA	TGTGCCAGCAGACGGACAGCGGCCTCCTACGAGCAGTACTTC	CASRRTAASYEQYF
NA	TRBV6-1	TRBJ1-4	TRBD1	TGTGCCACCACAGGGGTACGGGAAAAACTGTTTTTT	CATTGVREKLFF
NA	TRBV18	TRBJ1-1	TRBD1	TGTGCCACCACCACAGGGGGCAACACTGAAGCTTTCTTT	CATTTGGNTEAFF
NA	TRBV28	TRBJ1-5	TRBD1	TGTGCCAGCAGTTTTATACAGGGGCTAGGGAGCAATCAGCCCCAGCATTTT	CASSFIQGLGSNQPQHF
NA	TRBV12-5	TRBJ2-2	TRBD1	TGTGCTAGTGGTTTGTTAGGGGGCTCTGGGGCCGGGGAGCTGTTTTTT	CASGLLGGSGAGELFF
once	TRBV28	TRBJ2-7	NA	TGTGCCAGCAGTTTCCTGGGGTTACGGTCCTACGAGCAGTACTTC	CASSFLGLRSYEQYF
NA	TRBV11-1	TRBJ2-7	NA	TGTGCCAGCAGCTTGAGGTCCCGTGGCGACGAGCAGTACTTC	CASSLRSRGDEQYF
NA	TRBV5-1	TRBJ1-5	NA	TGCGCCAGCAGCTTGGATGGGCTCAATCAGCCCCAGCATTTT	CASSLDGLNQPQHF
NA	TRBV5-1	TRBJ1-1	NA	TGCGCCAGCAGCTCGCAGGGCGGGAACACTGAAGCTTTCTTT	CASSSQGGNTEAFF
NA	TRBV5-8	TRBJ2-2	NA	TGTGCCAGCAGCTTGGTGGGGGCAGGGAGGAACACCGGGGAGCTGTTTTTT	CASSLVGAGRNTGELFF
once	TRBV28	TRBJ1-2	NA	TGTGCCAGCGGACCGTTTGGGCCAGGTTATGGCTACACCTTC	CASGPFGPGYGYTF
NA	TRBV28	TRBJ2-1	TRBD2	TGTGCCAGCATGGGGGCAGGGGTCCAGCGGGAGGGTAATGAGCAGTTCTTC	CASMGAGVQREGNEQFF
NA	TRBV9	TRBJ2-3	TRBD2	TGTGCCAGCAGCGTAGTGGGCGGGAGAGTCGGAGATACGCAGTATTTT	CASSVVGGRVGDTQYF
NA	TRBV6-5	TRBJ2-7	TRBD1	TGTGCCAGCAGTTCTGACAGGGACTCCTACGAGCAGTACTTC	CASSSDRDSYEQYF